This TCR beta chain was sequenced during a study of blood T cells in healthy people across ages. In its sample, this clonotype was seen a few times. Antigen specificity is unknown. Findings and limits, study-wide: In the absence of known donor CMV status, changes in expanded clonotypes were possibly confounded.

Combining a sample-barcoded 5' primer with a J-beta primer mix, a second PCR ran for roughly 7 to 12 cycles. MiXCR, run by TCRdb on the 5' RACE reads, gives a single entry per CDR3 protein. The table records approximately 490,000 distinct CDR3 sequences, around 24% of them present only once. Germline loops: CDR1 DFQATT, CDR2 SNEGSKA (reference sequence). Trimming took 5 bases from V and 7 from J, leaving 16 bases between them. The CDR3 has 13 residues. The same specimen was also included in a second study, on T cells of mothers and their children. That paper notes: Three healthy Caucasian mothers, along with their six children, served as the donors. There were over 9.5 million TCR beta CDR3 reads from each mother and a few million from each child.

V is TRBV20-1 and J is TRBJ2-3; D ambiguous. The sample consisted of blood. This clonotype originated in a boy aged 5-17 years in good health. CDR3 bases: TGCAGTGCTCCCAGCACGGGTGGATATACGCAGTATTTT. This encodes CSAPSTGGYTQYF.